This is a list of T cell receptor beta chains from one sample in a study of blood T cell repertoires in COVID-19. Libraries were prepared by immunoSEQ multiplex PCR; TCRdb keeps only in-frame clonotypes and omits some of them. The data show approximately 110,000 clones, with 92% seen just once and about 2% held by the top ten. The sequencing sample was made of peripheral blood. All receptors come from a man aged 45-60 years with COVID-19, enrolled during active disease. Both conserved end residues are part of each CDR3. The D gene is left open where the match is weak. The size of a clone is reported for some rows only, either as once, few or many, or as a class for expanded clones.

v_gene	abundance	j_gene	d_gene	CDR3aa	CDR3nt
TRBV2	.	TRBJ2-5	.	CASSEVRYQETQYF	TGTGCCAGCAGTGAAGTGAGGTACCAAGAGACCCAGTACTTC
TRBV2	few	TRBJ2-5	.	CASSLQETQYF	TGTGCCAGCAGCCTACAAGAGACCCAGTACTTC
TRBV28	.	TRBJ2-7	TRBD1	CASSLPGTGTYEQYF	TGTGCCAGCAGTCTCCCGGGGACAGGGACCTACGAGCAGTACTTC
TRBV27	.	TRBJ2-7	TRBD1	CASSGQGGTYEQYF	TGTGCCAGCAGTGGACAGGGTGGGACCTACGAGCAGTACTTC
TRBV29-1	.	TRBJ1-2	TRBD1	CSVDDGQGENGYTF	TGCAGCGTTGACGACGGACAGGGGGAGAACGGCTACACCTTC
TRBV7-9	.	TRBJ2-7	TRBD1	CASSSQGNEQYF	TGTGCCAGCAGCTCACAGGGGAACGAGCAGTACTTC
TRBV6-2/TRBV6-3	once	TRBJ2-6	.	CASSHRLSGANVLTF	TGTGCCAGCAGTCACCGACTGTCTGGGGCCAACGTCCTGACTTTC
TRBV2	once	TRBJ1-4	TRBD1	CASSTGATNEKLFF	TGTGCCAGCAGTACAGGGGCAACTAATGAAAAACTGTTTTTT
TRBV9	.	TRBJ2-2	.	CASSVIDTNTGELFF	TGTGCCAGCAGCGTAATCGACACTAACACCGGGGAGCTGTTTTTT
TRBV7-9	.	TRBJ1-4	.	CASSGGVATNEKLFF	TGTGCCAGCAGCGGGGGGGTGGCAACTAATGAAAAACTGTTTTTT
TRBV9	once	TRBJ1-2	.	CASSVGGRAYTF	TGTGCCAGCAGCGTAGGAGGTCGAGCCTACACCTTC
TRBV14	once	TRBJ2-1	TRBD1	CASSLQGDHEQFF	TGTGCCAGCAGCCTACAGGGGGACCATGAGCAGTTCTTC
TRBV5-1	.	TRBJ2-3	TRBD1	CASSLTTGGRGDTQYF	TGCGCCAGCAGCTTGACTACAGGGGGACGGGGAGATACGCAGTATTTT
TRBV5-1	.	TRBJ2-2	TRBD1	CASSSGTGGELFF	TGCGCCAGCAGCTCCGGGACAGGCGGGGAGCTGTTTTTT
TRBV19	.	TRBJ2-7	.	CASSMRGSGYEQYF	TGTGCCAGTAGTATGAGAGGTTCTGGCTACGAGCAGTACTTC
TRBV28	.	TRBJ2-3	.	CASSSANTDTQYF	TGTGCCAGCAGTAGCGCGAACACAGATACGCAGTATTTT
TRBV9	.	TRBJ2-7	TRBD1	CASSVTPGQGTDEQYF	TGTGCCAGCAGCGTTACACCGGGACAGGGGACGGACGAGCAGTACTTC
TRBV5-4	.	TRBJ2-5	.	CASSFNYQETQYF	TGTGCCAGCAGCTTTAACTACCAAGAGACCCAGTACTTC
TRBV4-1	once	TRBJ2-7	.	CASSQATETVQYF	TGCGCCAGCAGCCAAGCGACGGAGACAGTGCAGTACTTC
TRBV4-2	few	TRBJ2-2	TRBD2	CASSEGLAGGRTGELFF	TGTGCCAGCAGCGAAGGCCTAGCGGGAGGGCGAACCGGGGAGCTGTTTTTT